Listed below are T cell receptor beta chains from one sample, sequenced in a study of shared clonotypes between healthy human individuals. The repertoire was sequenced with immunoSEQ multiplex PCR; TCRdb's copy has only in-frame clones and lacks some. The sample consists of some 2,000,000 clones, 85% to 95% of them appearing once. Sequencing was performed on naive CD4+ T cells sorted from blood. The source of these receptors is a young man in good health. Both conserved end residues are part of each CDR3. A D gene is named only where the DNA matches it firmly. Some rows have no size entry. The others give once, few or many, or a class for an expanded clone.

d_gene	j_gene	v_gene	abundance	CDR3aa	CDR3nt
TRBD1	TRBJ2-5	TRBV7-2	-	CASSLPGQGGETQYF	TGTGCCAGCAGCTTACCCGGACAGGGAGGCGAGACCCAGTACTTC
TRBD2	TRBJ2-1	TRBV30	-	CACPGLARDEQFF	TGTGCCTGTCCGGGACTAGCGCGAGATGAGCAGTTCTTC
-	TRBJ2-5	TRBV11-2	-	CASSSYQETQYF	TGTGCCAGCAGCTCCTATCAAGAGACCCAGTACTTC
-	TRBJ1-2	TRBV7-2	-	CASSLAWVGRDYGYTF	TGTGCCAGCAGCTTAGCCTGGGTTGGCCGAGACTATGGCTACACCTTC
TRBD1	TRBJ1-2	TRBV27	-	CASSLADRGLYTF	TGTGCCAGCAGTTTAGCGGACAGGGGACTCTACACCTTC
-	TRBJ1-2	TRBV5-4	-	CASSLAASSGGYTF	TGTGCCAGCAGCTTGGCCGCCTCTTCGGGTGGCTACACCTTC
-	TRBJ1-4	TRBV18	-	CASFKGEKLFF	TGTGCCAGCTTTAAGGGTGAAAAACTGTTTTTT
-	TRBJ2-3	TRBV18	-	CASSLWDGDTDTQYF	TGTGCCAGCTCACTATGGGACGGGGACACAGATACGCAGTATTTT
TRBD1	TRBJ2-5	TRBV19	-	CASSSPDRGETQYF	TGTGCCAGTAGTTCTCCGGACAGGGGAGAGACCCAGTACTTC
TRBD2	TRBJ2-3	TRBV7-8	-	CASSLVTSGGSTDTQYF	TGTGCCAGCAGCTTAGTGACTAGCGGGGGGAGCACAGATACGCAGTATTTT
TRBD2	TRBJ2-7	TRBV5-6	-	CASSQITSGSSYEQYF	TGTGCCAGCAGCCAAATTACTAGCGGGAGCTCCTACGAGCAGTACTTC
-	TRBJ2-1	TRBV25-1	-	CASSGVYNEQFF	TGTGCCAGCAGTGGTGTTTACAATGAGCAGTTCTTC
-	TRBJ1-1	TRBV11-2	-	CASSLQLSNTEAFF	TGTGCCAGCAGCTTACAGCTATCGAACACTGAAGCTTTCTTT
TRBD1	TRBJ2-7	TRBV15	-	CATSRDFQGALEQYF	TGTGCCACCAGCAGAGATTTCCAGGGGGCTCTTGAGCAGTACTTC
-	TRBJ2-2	TRBV11-2	few	CASSLAGVNTGELFF	TGTGCCAGCAGCTTAGCGGGAGTGAACACCGGGGAGCTGTTTTTT
-	TRBJ1-5	TRBV4-1	many	CASSQELSRPLLPQHF	TGCGCCAGCAGCCAAGAACTTTCCAGGCCCTTGTTGCCCCAGCATTTT
-	TRBJ1-5	TRBV18	once	CASSPGRNNQPQHF	TGTGCCAGCTCACCGGGACGGAACAATCAGCCCCAGCATTTT
TRBD1	TRBJ2-2	TRBV2	-	CASSLGQGDGELFF	TGTGCCAGCAGTCTCGGACAGGGCGACGGGGAGCTGTTTTTT
-	TRBJ2-2	TRBV10-3	-	CAISAGLRNTGELFF	TGTGCCATCAGTGCGGGACTCAGGAACACCGGGGAGCTGTTTTTT
TRBD1	TRBJ1-5	TRBV10-3	-	CATEGTGKNQPQHF	TGTGCCACAGAAGGGACAGGGAAAAATCAGCCCCAGCATTTT
TRBD2	TRBJ2-1	TRBV25-1	few	CATALAGAEQFF	TGTGCTACGGCCCTAGCGGGGGCTGAGCAGTTCTTC
-	TRBJ1-1	TRBV7-8	-	CASSLEDQDLATEAFF	TGTGCCAGCAGCTTAGAGGACCAGGACCTGGCCACTGAAGCTTTCTTT
-	TRBJ1-1	TRBV14	-	CASSPIIGGRNTEAFF	TGTGCCAGCAGCCCTATTATCGGGGGACGGAACACTGAAGCTTTCTTT
-	TRBJ2-1	TRBV5-1	-	CASSSTMTYNEQFF	TGCGCCAGCAGCTCCACCATGACCTACAATGAGCAGTTCTTC
TRBD1	TRBJ1-4	TRBV5-1	few	CASSLTGTGNEKLFF	TGCGCCAGCAGCTTGACGGGGACAGGGAATGAAAAACTGTTTTTT
-	TRBJ2-1	TRBV9	-	CASSVVGATPDEQFF	TGTGCCAGCAGCGTAGTCGGGGCCACGCCGGATGAGCAGTTCTTC
-	TRBJ1-2	TRBV7-2	many	CASSTGQGRMRDYTF	TGTGCCAGCAGTACCGGACAAGGTAGAATGAGGGACTACACCTTC
TRBD1	TRBJ1-1	TRBV6-5	-	CASRPGDRDDTEAFF	TGTGCCAGCAGGCCCGGGGACAGGGACGACACTGAAGCTTTCTTT
-	TRBJ1-5	TRBV18	-	CASSLSNGNNQPQHF	TGTGCCAGCTCACTGTCCAACGGAAACAATCAGCCCCAGCATTTT
-	TRBJ1-3	TRBV5-4	-	CASSLDLAGVGNTIYF	TGTGCCAGCAGCTTGGACTTGGCAGGGGTTGGAAACACCATATATTTT
-	TRBJ2-2	TRBV10-3	-	CAISDRNTGELFF	TGTGCCATCAGTGACAGGAACACCGGGGAGCTGTTTTTT
TRBD1	TRBJ2-7	TRBV15	-	CATSRDTGGAYF	TGTGCCACCAGCAGAGATACAGGGGGCGCGTACTTC
-	TRBJ2-3	TRBV28	once	CASRRTGTDTQYF	TGTGCCAGCCGTCGGACTGGCACAGATACGCAGTATTTT
-	TRBJ1-3	TRBV10-3	once	CAISDPTSGNTIYF	TGTGCCATCAGTGACCCTACCTCTGGAAACACCATATATTTT
-	TRBJ1-2	TRBV6-5	-	CASSERGHDGYTF	TGTGCCAGCAGTGAACGGGGGCATGATGGCTACACCTTC
TRBD2	TRBJ2-7	TRBV2	-	CASSIAGGPYEQYF	TGTGCCAGCAGCATAGCGGGAGGGCCGTACGAGCAGTACTTC
-	TRBJ1-4	TRBV5-6	-	CASSPGLGDEKLFF	TGTGCCAGCAGCCCTGGGCTAGGGGACGAAAAACTGTTTTTT
-	TRBJ1-6	TRBV27	-	CASSSSGSYNSPLHF	TGTGCCAGCAGTTCGTCAGGTTCCTATAATTCACCCCTCCACTTT
-	TRBJ1-2	TRBV18	-	CASSPPTRASTF	TGTGCCAGCTCACCACCGACCAGGGCCAGTACCTTC
-	TRBJ2-3	TRBV10-3	few	CAISGGYARGTDTQYF	TGTGCCATCAGTGGCGGCTACGCCAGAGGCACAGATACGCAGTATTTT
TRBD2	TRBJ2-1	TRBV5-1	-	CASSFGAGSSYNEQFF	TGCGCCAGCAGCTTTGGAGCGGGGAGCTCCTACAATGAGCAGTTCTTC
-	TRBJ2-7	TRBV29-1	-	CSARRGGEQYF	TGCAGCGCTCGTAGGGGTGGCGAGCAGTACTTC
TRBD1	TRBJ1-2	TRBV2	-	CASRPGQGYYGYTF	TGTGCCAGCAGACCGGGACAGGGGTACTATGGCTACACCTTC
-	TRBJ2-6	TRBV18	-	CASSPPLVGDVLTF	TGTGCCAGCTCACCACCGTTGGTTGGGGACGTCCTGACTTTC
TRBD1	TRBJ1-2	TRBV28	-	CASRRDRNYGYTF	TGTGCCAGCAGACGGGACAGGAACTATGGCTACACCTTC
TRBD1	TRBJ1-2	TRBV30	-	CAWKNPQGNYGYTF	TGTGCCTGGAAGAACCCACAGGGGAACTATGGCTACACCTTC
TRBD1	TRBJ1-5	TRBV18	-	CASSPTLGTGGHSNQPQHF	TGTGCCAGCTCACCAACTCTTGGGACAGGGGGCCATAGCAATCAGCCCCAGCATTTT
-	TRBJ2-1	TRBV30	-	CAWSVSGGGEQFF	TGTGCCTGGAGTGTATCAGGGGGAGGGGAGCAGTTCTTC
TRBD1	TRBJ1-2	TRBV5-1	-	CASSSGTGGVGYTF	TGCGCCAGCAGCTCAGGGACAGGGGGCGTCGGCTACACCTTC
TRBD1	TRBJ1-2	TRBV7-2	-	CASSDTGVGYTF	TGTGCCAGCAGCGACACAGGGGTCGGCTACACCTTC
-	TRBJ2-1	TRBV6-6	-	CASSHGGTLYNEQFF	TGTGCCAGCAGTCATGGGGGGACACTATACAATGAGCAGTTCTTC
-	TRBJ1-2	TRBV6-5	-	CASSPGLNYGYTF	TGTGCCAGCAGTCCCGGGCTTAACTATGGCTACACCTTC
TRBD2	TRBJ2-5	TRBV30	-	CAWSGGRRETQYF	TGTGCCTGGTCCGGCGGGAGGAGGGAGACCCAGTACTTC
TRBD1	TRBJ2-2	TRBV2	once	CASRQTGGADGELFF	TGTGCCAGCAGGCAGACAGGGGGCGCGGACGGGGAGCTGTTTTTT
TRBD1	TRBJ2-7	TRBV6-5	-	CASTGTGTSYEQYF	TGTGCCAGCACTGGGACAGGCACTTCCTACGAGCAGTACTTC
-	TRBJ1-6	TRBV4-1	once	CASSPREQYNSPLHF	TGCGCCAGCAGCCCCCGGGAGCAATATAATTCACCCCTCCACTTT
-	TRBJ2-2	TRBV30	-	CAWSVRNTGELFF	TGTGCCTGGAGTGTCAGGAACACCGGGGAGCTGTTTTTT
-	TRBJ2-7	TRBV6-6	-	CASSFLGASYEQYF	TGTGCCAGCAGCTTTCTAGGAGCTAGCTACGAGCAGTACTTC
TRBD1	TRBJ1-1	TRBV29-1	-	CSVGDRENTEAFF	TGCAGCGTTGGGGACAGGGAGAACACTGAAGCTTTCTTT